This T cell receptor (beta chain) was profiled in a study of T cell repertoires in cytomegalovirus infection. This clonotype came up a few times. Its antigen remains unknown. Study-level findings and limits: The ex vivo response was dominated by HLA-C-restricted CMV-specific TCR beta clonotypes.

TCRdb re-analysed the reads in MiXCR, keeping a single row per CDR3 protein. The sample lists about 60,000 distinct CDR3 sequences, 20% seen once, with about two thirds in the top ten. The source material was CD8+ T cells from cultured PBMCs, sampled from culture after CMV antigen stimulation. The sequence was obtained from a human donor in good health (CMV status not recorded). Some clones in this sample may be carry-over from other donors' samples.

CDR3 sequence reads: CASSSTGGFHEQYF. CDR3 nucleotides: TGTGCCAGCAGTTCTACAGGGGGCTTCCACGAGCAGTACTTC. The J gene is TRBJ2-7, the V gene TRBV6-1; TRBD1 aligns across 9 bases. The V gene end was trimmed by 5 bases and the J gene end by 5 bases; junction bases not matched to a gene: 7. The germline V gene encodes CDR1 MNHNS and CDR2 SASEGT. The CDR3 extends over 14 amino acids.